Below are 18 T cell receptor beta chains sequenced from a single sample in a study of cytomegalovirus exposure and HLA in healthy donors. With 60 Vbeta and 13 Jbeta primers, the PCR was carried out. Sequencing used immunoSEQ multiplex PCR; TCRdb keeps in-frame clones, though not all of them. The data show about 100,000 clones, approximately 80% seen once. Sequenced input: PBMCs. All receptors come from a woman aged 55 to 70 in good health and CMV-seronegative.

This clone came up once. This chain uses TRBV5-1 with TRBJ2-7, with 10 bases matching TRBD2. CDR3 length equals 14 residues. Germline V CDR1 and CDR2: SGHRS, YFSETQ. V shed 6 bases, J shed 4 bases, and the junction held 7 bases outside the gene matches. In nucleotides, the CDR3 is TGCGCCAGCACAGCCTCTAGCGGGAGTTACGAGCAGTACTTC. This translates into CASTASSGSYEQYF.

This chain connects TRBV28 to TRBJ2-7; D is possibly TRBD2 (6 bases). V gave up 3 bases and J gave up 2 bases, with 8 bases separating them. This CDR3 region has 13 residues. Germline-derived CDR1 and CDR2 are MDHEN and SYDVKM. The chain's CDR3 is CASSFWGAYEQYF. The CDR3 DNA sequence: TGTGCCAGCAGTTTTTGGGGGGCCTACGAGCAGTACTTC.

This clone has a single count. V is TRBV10-3 and J is TRBJ2-5, with D possibly matching TRBD2 (7 bases). Trimming cost V 7 bases and J 2 bases, with 11 bases left between them. This CDR3 spans 13 amino acids. Germline V CDR1 and CDR2: ENHRY, SYGVKD. CDR3: CAIKGEGQETQYF. The CDR3 nucleotides are TGTGCCATCAAGGGGGAGGGACAAGAGACCCAGTACTTC.

This rearrangement joins TRBV2 to TRBJ1-6, with 9 bases fitting TRBD1. Germline trimming cut 7 bases from V and 9 bases from J; bases unmatched to any gene: 7. The CDR3 consists of 14 residues. Looked up from germline, CDR1 is SNHLY and CDR2 is FYNNEI. The CDR3 coding sequence is TGTGCCAGCACGCGGGACAGGGACGGTTCACCCCTCCACTTT. It codes for CASTRDRDGSPLHF.

The chain links TRBV6-5 to TRBJ1-2, with D tentatively TRBD1 (5 bases). The CDR3 is 12 residues long. Germline V gives CDR1 MNHEY, CDR2 SVGAGI. V dropped 0 bases and J dropped 6 bases, with 5 bases sitting between them. CDR3 region: CASSYSGDGYTF. Written as DNA, the CDR3 is TGTGCCAGCAGTTACTCAGGGGATGGCTACACCTTC.

This chain joins TRBV5-4 and TRBJ1-1; 7 nucleotides match TRBD1. Germline V gene sequence: CDR1 SGHNT, CDR2 YYREEE (reference sequence). This CDR3 is 15 amino acids long. V was pared by 4 bases and J by 7 bases, with 13 bases of the junction left unmatched. The CDR3 region has the DNA TGTGCCAGCAGCCCCTTCTTAACAGGGGCGATTGAAGCTTTCTTT. It is translated as CASSPFLTGAIEAFF.

The genes are TRBV28 and TRBJ2-3, with 8 bases lining up with TRBD2. From germline, CDR1 is MDHEN and CDR2 SYDVKM. J gave up 6 bases and V 2 bases, and 7 bases lay outside the gene matches. This CDR3 has 15 residues. CDR3 sequence reads: CASSLAPGLVDTQYF. The CDR3 DNA follows: TGTGCCAGCAGTTTAGCCCCGGGACTAGTGGATACGCAGTATTTT.

The chain couples TRBV28 to TRBJ2-7; 9 bases agree with TRBD1. This CDR3 contains 13 residues. The J segment lost 4 bases and the V segment lost 4 bases, leaving 2 bases of the junction unmatched. Germline V gene lookup returns CDR1 MDHEN and CDR2 SYDVKM. CDR3 nucleotide sequence: TGTGCCAGCAGTTGGGACAGGGAGTACGAGCAGTACTTC. Protein: CASSWDREYEQYF.

This clone was seen once. The V and J genes are TRBV14 and TRBJ2-5; 7 bases match TRBD1. V dropped 4 bases and J dropped 2; count of bases not matched to a gene: 10. The CDR3 totals 16 residues. CDR1 and CDR2 from the germline V gene are SGHDN and FVKESK. The DNA for the CDR3 is TGTGCCAGCAGCCGCCGACAGGGAAGGGGTCAAGAGACCCAGTACTTC. Translating it yields CASSRRQGRGQETQYF.

V gene TRBV25-1 combines with J gene TRBJ1-1, with 7 bases aligning to TRBD1. The CDR3 spans 15 residues. With V trimmed by 4 bases and J by 1 base, 6 bases remained unmatched. The germline CDR1 and CDR2 sequences are MGHDK and SYGVNS. The CDR3 loop is CASSVPRGKNTEAFF. CDR3 in DNA: TGTGCCAGCAGTGTCCCCAGGGGGAAGAACACTGAAGCTTTCTTT.

CDR3 sequence (DNA): TGCGCCAGCAGCCCCCAGGACAGGGGTGGCTACAATGAGCAGTTCTTC. It translates to CASSPQDRGGYNEQFF. The rearrangement joins TRBV4-1 to TRBJ2-1; 9 nucleotides line up with TRBD1. Germline loops: CDR1 MGHRA, CDR2 YSYEKL. J gave up 3 bases and V 4 bases, and 7 bases lay outside the gene matches. The CDR3 is 16 amino acids.

This clone was seen more than once but under ten times. The V call is TRBV6-5, the J call TRBJ1-1, with TRBD1 as a possible D gene (6 bases). CDR1 and CDR2 from the germline V gene are MNHEY and SVGAGI. This CDR3 region has 13 residues. V shed 8 bases and J shed 3 bases, with 13 bases lying between them. As DNA, the CDR3 is TGTGCCAGCCGTATCCACAGGGACACTGAAGCTTTCTTT. It codes for CASRIHRDTEAFF.

This clone was detected a few times. The V gene is TRBV19, the J gene TRBJ1-5; D not certain. Trimming removed 3 bases at V and 0 bases at J, with 12 bases between. Per germline, CDR1 LNHDA and CDR2 SQIVND (reference sequence). This CDR3 comprises 16 residues. In DNA, the CDR3 is TGTGCCAGTAGTATTTCGAGTCCTTATAGCAATCAGCCCCAGCATTTT. Its protein is CASSISSPYSNQPQHF.

This clone was detected a few times. V usage is TRBV4-3 and J usage is TRBJ2-2; D unresolved. Germline loops: CDR1 LGHNA, CDR2 YSLEER. The CDR3 covers 14 residues. Trimming removed 2 bases from V and 9 bases from J, with 13 bases in between. DNA for the CDR3: TGCGCCAGCAGCCAAAGTGGCGGCCGAAGGGAGCTGTTTTTT. It specifies CASSQSGGRRELFF.

The chain combines TRBV5-6 with TRBJ1-4; 8 bases map to TRBD1. The V gene's germline CDR1 is SGHDT and CDR2 YYEEEE. The V and J ends lost 4 bases and 8 bases, in that order; junction bases with no gene match: 7. The CDR3 loop spans 14 amino acids. CDR3 coding DNA: TGTGCCAGCAGCCAGGGGGCGATGGGCGAAAAACTGTTTTTT. It specifies CASSQGAMGEKLFF. Drawing the rest from reference TRBV5-6 and TRBJ1-4, the complete variable domain is DAGVTQSPTHLIKTRGQQVTLRCSPKSGHDTVSWYQQALGQGPQFIFQYYEEEERQRGNFPDRFSGHQFPNYSSELNVNALLLGDSALYLCASSQGAMGEKLFFGSGTQLSVL.

The genes are TRBV10-3 and TRBJ2-7; a possible D gene is TRBD1 (5 bases). The V end lost 0 bases, the J end lost 2 bases, and 8 bases lay between the germline ends. The germline gives CDR1 ENHRY, CDR2 SYGVKD. The CDR3 sequence is 14 residues long. The CDR3 coding sequence is TGTGCCATCAGTGAGTCGACAGTTACCTACGAGCAGTACTTC. It yields the protein CAISESTVTYEQYF.

V gene TRBV5-4 combines with J gene TRBJ1-2; D is possibly TRBD1 (5 bases). The CDR3 consists of 16 residues. The ends were cut back, 0 bases at V and 6 bases at J, with 18 bases in the middle. The germline V gene encodes CDR1 SGHNT and CDR2 YYREEE (reference sequence). The CDR3 sequence is CASSLGGRQGMDGYTF. CDR3 sequence (DNA): TGTGCCAGCAGCTTGGGGGGCCGTCAGGGTATGGATGGCTACACCTTC. Full variable domain (remainder filled in from reference TRBV5-4 and TRBJ1-2): ETGVTQSPTHLIKTRGQQVTLRCSSQSGHNTVSWYQQALGQGPQFIFQYYREEENGRGNFPPRFSGLQFPNYSSELNVNALELDDSALYLCASSLGGRQGMDGYTFGSGTRLTVV.

This clone has only a few counts. The chain links TRBV5-3 to TRBJ1-5, with D possibly TRBD1 on 5 matching bases. TRBV5-3 is filed as an ORF, its function uncertain. This CDR3 spans 15 amino acids. Trimming removed 1 base from V and 2 bases from J, with 10 bases in between. Here the CDR3 reads CARSLRQGCNQPQHF. CDR3 in DNA: TGTGCCAGAAGCTTGAGGCAGGGCTGCAATCAGCCCCAGCATTTT.